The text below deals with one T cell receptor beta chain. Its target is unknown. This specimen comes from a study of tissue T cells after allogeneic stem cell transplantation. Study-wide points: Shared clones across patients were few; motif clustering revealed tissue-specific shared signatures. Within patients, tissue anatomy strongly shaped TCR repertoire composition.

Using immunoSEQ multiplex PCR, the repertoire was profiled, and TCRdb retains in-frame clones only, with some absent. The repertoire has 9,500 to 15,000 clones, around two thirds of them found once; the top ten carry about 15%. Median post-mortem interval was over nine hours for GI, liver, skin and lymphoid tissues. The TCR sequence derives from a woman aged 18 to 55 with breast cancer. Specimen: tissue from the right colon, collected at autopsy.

CDR3 sequence: CASSFRDMAHTDTQYF. The CDR3 DNA sequence: TGTGCCAGCAGCTTCCGGGACATGGCCCACACAGATACGCAGTATTTT. The chain recombines TRBV21-1 with TRBJ2-3; the D call TRBD1 from the table was never checked on the DNA. TRBV21-1 has pseudogene status. The CDR3 consists of 16 residues.